This T cell receptor beta chain appears in the sequencing data of a study of shared clonotypes between healthy human individuals. Germline CDR1 MNHEY, CDR2 SVGAGI. The CDR3 loop spans 14 amino acids. V trimming: 6 bases; J trimming: 6 bases; junction bases outside the gene matches: 4. As regards this clone: Its antigen is undetermined.

Study outcomes and limitations: Larger richness was generally estimated for naive than memory subsets. Exclusively blood specimens were collected; tissue repertoires likely differ.

The repertoire was sequenced with immunoSEQ multiplex PCR; TCRdb's copy has only in-frame clones and lacks some. The table shows roughly 400,000 clones, with approximately 96% occurring only once. To make CD8 memory, CD45RO+ cells were put together with CCR7-negative CD45RA+ TemRA cells. The source is a young man in good health. Sequencing input: memory CD8+ T cells sorted from blood. Subset here: CD45RO+ cells pooled with CCR7-negative TemRA cells. This sequence joins TRBV6-5 and TRBJ2-1, with TRBD1 matching over 11 bases. The CDR3 nucleotides read TGTGCCAGCAGCCCCGGGACAGGGGGCAATGAGCAGTTCTTC. This translates into CASSPGTGGNEQFF.